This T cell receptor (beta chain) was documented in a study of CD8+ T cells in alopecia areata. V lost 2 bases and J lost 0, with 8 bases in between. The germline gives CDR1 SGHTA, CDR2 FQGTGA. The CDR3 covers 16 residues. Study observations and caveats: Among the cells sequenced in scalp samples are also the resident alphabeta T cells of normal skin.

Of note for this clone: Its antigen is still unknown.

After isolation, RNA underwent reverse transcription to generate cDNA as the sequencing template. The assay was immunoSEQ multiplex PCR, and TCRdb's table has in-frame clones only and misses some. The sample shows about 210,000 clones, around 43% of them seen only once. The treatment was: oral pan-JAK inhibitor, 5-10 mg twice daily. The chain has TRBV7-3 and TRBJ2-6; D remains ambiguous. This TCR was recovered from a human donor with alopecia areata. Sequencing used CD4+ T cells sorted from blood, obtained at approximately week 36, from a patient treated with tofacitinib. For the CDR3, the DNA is TGTGCCAGCAGCTTACTGCAACTCTCTGGGGCCAACGTCCTGACTTTC. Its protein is CASSLLQLSGANVLTF.